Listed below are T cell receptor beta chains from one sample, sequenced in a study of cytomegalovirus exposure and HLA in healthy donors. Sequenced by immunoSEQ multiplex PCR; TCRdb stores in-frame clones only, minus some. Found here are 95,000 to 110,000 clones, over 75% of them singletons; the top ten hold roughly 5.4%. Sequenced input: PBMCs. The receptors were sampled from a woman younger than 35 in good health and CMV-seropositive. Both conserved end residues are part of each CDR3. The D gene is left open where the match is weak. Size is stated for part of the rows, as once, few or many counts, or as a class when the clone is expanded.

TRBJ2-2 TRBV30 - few TGTGCCTGGAGTGTAGGACGAGGGCCGACCGGGGAGCTGTTTTTT CAWSVGRGPTGELFF
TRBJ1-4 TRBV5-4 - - TGTGCCAGCAGCTTGGACAGGTTGGGTGAAAAACTGTTTTTT CASSLDRLGEKLFF
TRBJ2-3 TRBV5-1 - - TGCGCCAGCAGCTTTAACACAGATACGCAGTATTTT CASSFNTDTQYF
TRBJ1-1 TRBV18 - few TGTGCCAGCTCACCACAAGGGGCGAACACTGAAGCTTTCTTT CASSPQGANTEAFF
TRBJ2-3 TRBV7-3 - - TGTGCCAGCAGCTTAAAGGGGTTGGGGGCTGCAGATACGCAGTATTTT CASSLKGLGAADTQYF
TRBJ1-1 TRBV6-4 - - TGTGCCAGCTCTCAGGGGTCGGGGACTTTCTTT CASSQGSGTFF
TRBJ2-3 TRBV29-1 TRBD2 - TGCAGCGTTGAAGGGGGGACTAGCGTGAGAGATACGCAGTATTTT CSVEGGTSVRDTQYF
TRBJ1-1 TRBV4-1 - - TGCGCCAGCAGCCAAGATTTTTTACAGATGAACACTGAAGCTTTCTTT CASSQDFLQMNTEAFF
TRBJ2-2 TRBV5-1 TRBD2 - TGCGCCAGCAGCCCTAGCGGGATGGGTACCGGGGAGCTGTTTTTT CASSPSGMGTGELFF
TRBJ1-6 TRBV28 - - TGTGCCAGCAGTTTAGGGGAGGGGGGGAGTTCACCCCTCCACTTT CASSLGEGGSSPLHF
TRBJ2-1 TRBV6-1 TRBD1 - TGTGCCAGCAGCCCACAGGGGGCCTATTACAATGAGCAGTTCTTC CASSPQGAYYNEQFF
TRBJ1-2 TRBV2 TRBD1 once TGTGCCAGCGTTAAGGGGGCGGTTGGCTACACCTTC CASVKGAVGYTF
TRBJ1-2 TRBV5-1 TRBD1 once TGCGCCAGCAGCTTAGGGGGCAACTATGGCTACACCTTC CASSLGGNYGYTF
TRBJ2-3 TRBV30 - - TGTGCCTGGAGTGTATGGAGGATAGCGGTCGGGACAGATACGCAGTATTTT CAWSVWRIAVGTDTQYF
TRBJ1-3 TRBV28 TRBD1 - TGTGCCAGCCGGGGACAGGAGGTTTCTGGAAACACCATATATTTT CASRGQEVSGNTIYF
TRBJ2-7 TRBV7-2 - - TGTGCCAGCAGCCTAATCTCCTACGAGCAGTACTTC CASSLISYEQYF
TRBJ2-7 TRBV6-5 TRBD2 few TGTGCCAGCAGATCTCGACTAGCGGTCTGGGAGCAGTACTTC CASRSRLAVWEQYF
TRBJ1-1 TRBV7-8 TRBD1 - TGTGCCAGCAGCTTAGGTCACGCGGCAGGGGGCGTCAACACTGAAGCTTTCTTT CASSLGHAAGGVNTEAFF
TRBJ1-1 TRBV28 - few TGTGCCAGCAGCCCCGCGGGGGTCACTGAAGCTTTCTTT CASSPAGVTEAFF
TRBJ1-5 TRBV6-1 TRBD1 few TGTGCCAGCAGTGATCCTAACAGGGGTAATCAGCCCCAGCATTTT CASSDPNRGNQPQHF
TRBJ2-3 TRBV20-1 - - TGCAGTGCTGTGGTAAAGACTAACGGGTATTTT CSAVVKTNGYF
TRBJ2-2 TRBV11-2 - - TGTGCCAGCAGCTTAGACATCACCGGGGAGCTGTTTTTT CASSLDITGELFF
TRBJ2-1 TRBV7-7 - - TGTGCTAGCAGCTTAGGTCCCTCTGATGAGCAGTTCTTC CASSLGPSDEQFF
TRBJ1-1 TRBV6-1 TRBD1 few TGTGCCAGCAGTGACCTTTGGGGACAGGGATCGGACACTGAAGCTTTCTTT CASSDLWGQGSDTEAFF